A single sample gave rise to the 11 T cell receptor beta chains below, sequenced in a study of T cell repertoires in cytomegalovirus infection. TCRdb ran MiXCR on the reads and lists one entry per CDR3 protein. The sample holds about 52,000 distinct CDR3 sequences, around 18% seen once. These TCRs' antigens remain unknown. Source: CD8+ T cells from cultured PBMCs, taken from culture after CMV antigen stimulation. These receptors came from a human donor in good health (CMV status not recorded). Some clones in this sample may be carry-over from other donors' samples.

This clonotype was counted between two and nine times. The rearrangement uses TRBV28 and TRBJ1-1; TRBD1 agrees at 8 bases. The germline V gene encodes CDR1 MDHEN and CDR2 SYDVKM. Trimming cost V 4 bases and J 6 bases; bases outside gene matches: 7. The CDR3 contains 14 residues. CDR3 sequence: CASSYRGAGAEAFF. CDR3 DNA sequence: TGTGCCAGCAGTTACAGGGGGGCAGGCGCTGAAGCTTTCTTT. The full variable domain, completed using reference TRBV28 and TRBJ1-1, is DVKVTQSSRYLVKRTGEKVFLECVQDMDHENMFWYRQDPGLGLRLIYFSYDVKMKEKGDIPEGYSVSREKKERFSLILESASTNQTSMYLCASSYRGAGAEAFFGQGTRLTVV.

This clonotype was counted a few times. This chain connects TRBV12-3 or TRBV12-4 to TRBJ2-1, with TRBD1 identical over 12 bases. The ends lost 6 bases at V and 0 bases at J; junction bases unmatched: 18. The CDR3 is made up of 21 amino acids. The CDR3 sequence is CASSRDRGRVATHHSYNEQFF. CDR3 in DNA: TGTGCCAGCAGCCGGGACAGGGGGCGGGTAGCTACCCACCACTCCTACAATGAGCAGTTCTTC.

This clonotype was detected a few times. The rearrangement uses TRBV27 and TRBJ1-1; D is ambiguous. V was cut by 6 bases and J by 4 bases, with 15 bases left in between. CDR1 is MNHEY, CDR2 SMNVEV, per germline (reference sequence). This CDR3 contains 14 residues. The chain's CDR3 is CASSPAGIGTEAFF. The CDR3 DNA reads TGTGCCAGCAGCCCAGCGGGAATCGGCACTGAAGCTTTCTTT.

This clonotype was recorded a few times. CDR3 nucleotide sequence: TGTGCCAGCAGTTACTCGGCAGGGACCGGAGAGACCCAGTACTTC. Protein: CASSYSAGTGETQYF. The rearrangement joins TRBV6-5 to TRBJ2-5, with D perhaps TRBD1 or TRBD2 (5 bases each). The CDR3 contains 15 residues. CDR1 and CDR2 (germline): MNHEY, SVGAGI. Trimming removed 0 bases from V and 4 bases from J, with 12 bases in between.

Only a few counts were recorded for this clonotype. V gene TRBV7-9 combines with J gene TRBJ2-1; TRBD1 agrees at 7 bases. The CDR3 consists of 15 residues. Germline CDR1 SEHNR, CDR2 FQNEAQ (reference sequence). V lost 5 bases, J lost 7 bases, and 11 bases stayed unmatched. The CDR3: CASSTTGAAGNEQFF. The DNA for the CDR3 is TGTGCCAGCAGCACAACAGGGGCCGCAGGAAATGAGCAGTTCTTC.

This clonotype was found a few times. The rearrangement links TRBV20-1 to TRBJ1-2; D gene ambiguous. CDR1 and CDR2 from the germline V gene are DFQATT and SNEGSKA (reference sequence). The CDR3 is 12 residues long. V was clipped by 0 bases and J by 8 bases, with 10 bases between them. DNA of the CDR3: TGCAGTGCTAGAGAGGCATCGGGAGGCTACACCTTC. It yields the protein CSAREASGGYTF.

The chain recombines TRBV7-2 with TRBJ1-3, with D unresolved. The CDR3 extends over 15 amino acids. Deletions cut 5 bases from V and 5 bases from J, with 16 bases between. Germline CDR1 is SGHTA and CDR2 is FQGNSA. The CDR3 DNA is TGTGCCAGCAGCCCTGCCCCCGACAATAGAAACACCATATATTTT. It codes for CASSPAPDNRNTIYF.

This clonotype has ten or more counts. V usage is TRBV24-1 and J usage is TRBJ2-1; tentatively, D is TRBD2 (5 bases). The V end was cut by 9 bases, the J end by 2 bases, with 16 bases between. The CDR3 covers 15 residues. The germline V gene encodes CDR1 KGHDR and CDR2 SFDVKD. CDR3 DNA: TGTGCCACCTCTCAGAGGGATGCGCCCTACAATGAGCAGTTCTTC. Protein: CATSQRDAPYNEQFF.

This clonotype has at least ten counts. The CDR3 region is CASSYSWDPPYNEQFF. Written as DNA, the CDR3 is TGTGCCAGCAGTTACTCATGGGACCCCCCATACAATGAGCAGTTCTTC. This chain links TRBV6-2 or TRBV6-3 with TRBJ2-1; tentatively, D is TRBD1 or TRBD2 (5 bases each). The length of the CDR3 is 16 residues. From germline, CDR1 is MNHEY and CDR2 SVGEGT. V lost 0 bases, J lost 4 bases, and 13 bases lay in between.

V is TRBV20-1 and J is TRBJ1-1; weak D call: TRBD1 (6 bases). This CDR3 contains 18 residues. V lost 0 bases, J lost 5 bases, and 25 bases lay in between. Per germline, CDR1 DFQATT and CDR2 SNEGSKA (reference sequence). CDR3 nucleotides: TGCAGTGCTAGAGATCGGGGGTGGGACATTATTTGGGGTACTGAAGCTTTCTTT. Residues: CSARDRGWDIIWGTEAFF.

There are a few counts of this clonotype. V and J are TRBV28 and TRBJ1-4, with TRBD1 matching 9 bases. The CDR3 spans 15 residues. Germline V lookup: CDR1 MDHEN, CDR2 SYDVKM. V lost 3 bases to trimming and J lost 8 bases; unmatched junction nucleotides: 7. This CDR3 reads CASSFAGTGREKLFF. The CDR3 region has the DNA TGTGCCAGCAGTTTCGCCGGGACAGGGAGGGAAAAACTGTTTTTT.